These T cell receptor beta chains were read from a single sample in a study of OX40 agonist ivuxolimab in advanced cancers. Assay used: immunoSEQ multiplex PCR; TCRdb lists only in-frame clones, some missing. Of some 70,000 clones in the sample, around 82% are singletons; the top ten hold 8.2%. Here the sequenced sample was CD4+ or CD8+ T cells sorted from blood, taken in a trial of the OX40 agonist ivuxolimab. All receptors come from an adult with an advanced solid tumor such as melanoma, head and neck, liver or kidney cancer. Each CDR3 is given with its conserved first and last residue. The D gene is left open where the match is weak. Size is stated for part of the rows, as once, few or many counts, or as a class when the clone is expanded.

V,size,D,J,CDR3,DNA
TRBV28,NA,TRBD1,TRBJ2-1,CASSFRTGLYNEQFF,TGTGCCAGCAGTTTTAGGACAGGGCTCTACAATGAGCAGTTCTTC
TRBV29-1,NA,NA,TRBJ2-3,CSVEERRDTQYF,TGCAGCGTTGAAGAAAGGAGGGATACGCAGTATTTT
TRBV29-1,NA,TRBD1,TRBJ2-2,CSVSGTANTGELFF,TGCAGCGTCTCCGGGACAGCGAACACCGGGGAGCTGTTTTTT
TRBV7-2,NA,TRBD1,TRBJ1-1,CASSRTGRDTEAFF,TGTGCCAGCAGTCGGACAGGGCGGGACACTGAAGCTTTCTTT
TRBV29-1,NA,TRBD2,TRBJ2-5,CSVEDREGSGALQETQYF,TGCAGCGTTGAAGATCGGGAGGGTAGCGGGGCCCTCCAAGAGACCCAGTACTTC
TRBV28,NA,TRBD1,TRBJ1-1,CASRHRTGDVAFF,TGTGCCAGCAGGCACAGGACAGGGGATGTAGCTTTCTTT
TRBV19,NA,NA,TRBJ2-5,CASSMNLQETQYF,TGTGCCAGTAGTATGAACTTGCAAGAGACCCAGTACTTC
TRBV30,NA,NA,TRBJ2-7,CAWARTLISYEQYF,TGTGCCTGGGCGCGTACACTCATATCCTACGAGCAGTACTTC
TRBV5-1,NA,NA,TRBJ2-7,CASSLQGSYEQYF,TGCGCCAGCAGCCTTCAGGGCTCCTACGAGCAGTACTTC
TRBV10-2,once,NA,TRBJ1-1,CASSVGGTEAFF,TGCGCCAGCAGTGTTGGGGGCACTGAAGCTTTCTTT
TRBV19,NA,TRBD2,TRBJ2-4,CASPTCAGVKNIQYF,TGTGCCAGTCCGACCTGTGCGGGGGTCAAAAACATTCAGTACTTC
TRBV19,NA,TRBD1,TRBJ1-1,CASSIKLLRGPNTEAFF,TGTGCCAGTAGTATAAAGTTGTTGAGGGGGCCGAACACTGAAGCTTTCTTT
TRBV6-5,NA,NA,TRBJ1-3,CASRAGTSSGNTIYF,TGTGCCAGCAGGGCGGGCACGAGCTCTGGAAACACCATATATTTT
TRBV5-5,NA,NA,TRBJ2-2,CASSPGPNIANTGELFF,TGTGCCAGCAGCCCGGGACCGAACATTGCGAACACCGGGGAGCTGTTTTTT
TRBV5-5,NA,NA,TRBJ2-5,CASSELQGLETQYF,TGTGCCAGCAGCGAACTACAGGGTTTGGAGACCCAGTACTTC
TRBV7-3,NA,TRBD2,TRBJ2-1,CASSAPGLAGGNEQFF,TGTGCCAGCAGCGCCCCGGGACTAGCGGGAGGAAATGAGCAGTTCTTC
TRBV27,NA,TRBD1,TRBJ2-1,CASSSRGIGNEQFF,TGTGCCAGCAGTAGCAGGGGGATAGGCAATGAGCAGTTCTTC
TRBV9,NA,NA,TRBJ2-3,CASSEDLLTDTQYF,TGTGCCAGCAGCGAGGATCTACTCACAGATACGCAGTATTTT
TRBV7-3,NA,NA,TRBJ1-6,CASSREAENSPLHF,TGTGCCAGCAGCCGTGAGGCAGAAAATTCACCCCTCCACTTT
TRBV18,NA,NA,TRBJ2-7,CASSPPFMGSSYEQYF,TGTGCCAGCTCACCACCGTTTATGGGCTCCTCCTACGAGCAGTACTTC
TRBV5-1,NA,NA,TRBJ2-2,CASSLGTRENTGELFF,TGCGCCAGCAGCTTGGGGACGCGGGAGAACACCGGGGAGCTGTTTTTT
TRBV11-3,NA,TRBD1,TRBJ2-7,CASSWGQSASYEQYF,TGTGCCAGCAGCTGGGGACAGAGCGCCTCCTACGAGCAGTACTTC
TRBV9,few,TRBD2,TRBJ2-5,CASSVDWTSPETQYF,TGTGCCAGCAGCGTAGATTGGACTAGCCCAGAGACCCAGTACTTC
TRBV15,NA,NA,TRBJ1-2,CATGRQSPSNYGYTF,TGTGCCACGGGGAGACAGAGTCCTTCCAACTATGGCTACACCTTC
TRBV5-1,NA,NA,TRBJ2-2,CASSLGQTTGELFF,TGCGCCAGCAGCTTGGGACAGACCACCGGGGAGCTGTTTTTT
TRBV5-1,few,NA,TRBJ1-2,CASSLAGTNYGYTF,TGCGCCAGCAGCTTGGCCGGGACCAACTATGGCTACACCTTC
TRBV6-1,NA,TRBD2,TRBJ2-7,CASRELAGESYEQYF,TGTGCCAGCAGGGAACTAGCGGGAGAGTCTTACGAGCAGTACTTC
TRBV28,NA,TRBD1,TRBJ1-4,CASLLGGQGSQKLFF,TGTGCCAGCCTATTAGGGGGACAGGGTTCACAAAAACTGTTTTTT
TRBV7-9,few,NA,TRBJ2-5,CASSLGGGGGSQETQYF,TGTGCCAGCAGCTTAGGTGGGGGAGGTGGGTCCCAAGAGACCCAGTACTTC
TRBV19,NA,NA,TRBJ1-5,CASSIGWGSNQPQHF,TGTGCCAGTAGTATAGGTTGGGGGAGCAATCAGCCCCAGCATTTT
TRBV28,once,TRBD1,TRBJ2-3,CASSLSWAQGGTDTQYF,TGTGCCAGCAGTTTAAGCTGGGCGCAGGGGGGCACAGATACGCAGTATTTT